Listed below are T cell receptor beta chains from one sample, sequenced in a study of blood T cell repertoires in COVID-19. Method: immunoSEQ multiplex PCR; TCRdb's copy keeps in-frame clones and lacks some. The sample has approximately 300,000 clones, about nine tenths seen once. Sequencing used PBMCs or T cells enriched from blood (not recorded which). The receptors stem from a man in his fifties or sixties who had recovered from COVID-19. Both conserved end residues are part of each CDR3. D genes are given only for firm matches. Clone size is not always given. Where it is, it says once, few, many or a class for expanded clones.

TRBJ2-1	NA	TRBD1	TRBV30	CAWSVRTGPHEQFF	TGTGCCTGGAGTGTACGGACAGGGCCCCATGAGCAGTTCTTC
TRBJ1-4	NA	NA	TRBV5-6	CASSFPTGEKLFF	TGTGCCAGCAGCTTTCCGACAGGTGAAAAACTGTTTTTT
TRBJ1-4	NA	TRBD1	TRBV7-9	CASSPTGVFEKLFF	TGTGCCAGCAGTCCAACAGGGGTTTTCGAAAAACTGTTTTTT
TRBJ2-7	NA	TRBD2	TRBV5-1	CASSLGTSVGYEQYF	TGCGCCAGCAGCTTGGGGACTAGCGTAGGATACGAGCAGTACTTC
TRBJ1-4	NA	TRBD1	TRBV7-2	CASSVQGIGAEKLFF	TGTGCCAGCAGCGTACAGGGGATTGGTGCAGAAAAACTGTTTTTT
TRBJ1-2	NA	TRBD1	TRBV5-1	CASSFGAGGGYTF	TGCGCCAGCAGCTTTGGGGCAGGGGGTGGCTACACCTTC
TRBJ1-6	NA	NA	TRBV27	CARKGNQGSPLHF	TGTGCCAGAAAGGGTAATCAGGGATCACCCCTCCACTTT
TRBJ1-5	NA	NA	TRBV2	CASRRVLGEPQHF	TGTGCCAGCAGGAGAGTACTCGGGGAGCCCCAGCATTTT
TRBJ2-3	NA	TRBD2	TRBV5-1	CASSLGGQRGGRADTQYF	TGCGCCAGCAGCTTGGGTGGCCAGCGGGGGGGCCGGGCAGATACGCAGTATTTT
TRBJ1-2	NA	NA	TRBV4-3	CASSQDTEIYGYTF	TGCGCCAGCAGCCAAGATACGGAGATCTATGGCTACACCTTC
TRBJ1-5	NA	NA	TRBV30	CAWSGGIVQPQHF	TGTGCCTGGAGTGGCGGGATTGTCCAGCCCCAGCATTTT
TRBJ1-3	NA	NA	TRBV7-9	CASSRSAGVSGNTIYF	TGTGCCAGCAGCCGATCTGCAGGGGTCTCTGGAAACACCATATATTTT
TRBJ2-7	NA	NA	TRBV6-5	CASSRRLGYEQYF	TGTGCCAGCAGTCGGAGGTTGGGTTACGAGCAGTACTTC
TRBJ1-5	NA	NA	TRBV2	CASSESSGLVQPQHF	TGTGCCAGCAGTGAATCGTCGGGTTTGGTTCAGCCCCAGCATTTT
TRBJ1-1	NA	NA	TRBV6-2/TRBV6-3	CASSYSPGNTEAFF	TGTGCCAGCAGTTACTCTCCGGGTAACACTGAAGCTTTCTTT
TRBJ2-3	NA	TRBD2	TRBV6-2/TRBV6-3	CASRPSGGATDTQYF	TGTGCCAGCAGACCTAGCGGGGGGGCGACAGATACGCAGTATTTT
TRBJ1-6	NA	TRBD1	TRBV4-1	CASGTGVNNSPLHF	TGCGCCAGCGGGACAGGGGTCAATAATTCACCCCTCCACTTT
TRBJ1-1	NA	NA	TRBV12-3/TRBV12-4	CASSLIGESEAFF	TGTGCCAGCAGTTTGATCGGGGAGTCTGAAGCTTTCTTT
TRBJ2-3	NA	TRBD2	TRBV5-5	CASRIAGLADTQYF	TGTGCCAGCAGAATAGCGGGGTTGGCGGATACGCAGTATTTT
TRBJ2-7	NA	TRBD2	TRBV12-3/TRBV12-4	CATRPGLAYEQYF	TGTGCCACCAGACCGGGACTAGCGTACGAGCAGTACTTC
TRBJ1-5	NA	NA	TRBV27	CASSLQAGFNQPQHF	TGTGCCAGCAGTCTCCAAGCGGGGTTCAATCAGCCCCAGCATTTT
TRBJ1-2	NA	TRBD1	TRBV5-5	CASSGGQVAGYTF	TGTGCCAGCAGCGGGGGACAGGTGGCGGGCTACACCTTC
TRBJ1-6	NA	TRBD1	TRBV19	CASSFISTGVYNSPLHF	TGTGCCAGTAGTTTCATCTCAACAGGGGTGTATAATTCACCCCTCCACTTT
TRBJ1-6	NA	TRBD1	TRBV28	CASRTPGQGNSPLHF	TGTGCCAGCAGAACCCCGGGACAGGGGAATTCACCCCTCCACTTT
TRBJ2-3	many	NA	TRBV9	CASSVGATSTDTQYF	TGTGCCAGCAGCGTAGGTGCTACGAGCACAGATACGCAGTATTTT
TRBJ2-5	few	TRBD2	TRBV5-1	CASSFTSGGETQYF	TGCGCCAGCAGCTTTACTAGCGGAGGGGAGACCCAGTACTTC
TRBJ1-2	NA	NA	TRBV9	CASSVDSLFGYGYTF	TGTGCCAGCAGCGTAGATTCCCTTTTCGGCTATGGCTACACCTTC
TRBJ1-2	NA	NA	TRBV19	CASSISSNYGYTF	TGTGCCAGTAGTATATCCTCTAACTATGGCTACACCTTC
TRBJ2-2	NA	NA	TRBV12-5	CASGSWTGTPEELFF	TGTGCTAGTGGTTCCTGGACCGGGACTCCCGAGGAGCTGTTTTTT
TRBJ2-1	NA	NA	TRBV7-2	CASSLGVGGEQFF	TGTGCCAGCAGCTTAGGTGTGGGGGGTGAGCAGTTCTTC
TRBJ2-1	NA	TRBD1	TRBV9	CASSGKQGVSYNEQFF	TGTGCCAGCAGCGGAAAACAGGGGGTGTCCTACAATGAGCAGTTCTTC